This passage covers 23 T cell receptor beta chains from one sample sequenced in a study of T-cell memory formation after mild COVID-19. TCRdb re-called the 5' RACE reads through MiXCR, storing one row per CDR3 protein. Counted here are about 100,000 distinct CDR3 sequences, over 8.5% occurring once; the ten biggest clones make up around 40%. Material for sequencing was PBMCs or a T cell subset sorted from them (not recorded which). These receptors were obtained from a man aged 18 to 30 who had mild COVID-19 (a few samples of this study predate the infection). Cell type and time point are not known.

At least ten counts were recorded for this clonotype. The genes are TRBV7-2 and TRBJ2-4; 10 bases fit TRBD2. The V gene end was trimmed by 0 bases and the J gene end by 0 bases; junction bases not matched to a gene: 17. The CDR3 contains 22 residues. Per germline, CDR1 SGHTA and CDR2 FQGNSA. The CDR3 spells CASSLAFSGLAGELIAKNIQYF. The CDR3 coding sequence is TGTGCCAGCAGCTTAGCCTTCTCCGGGCTAGCGGGGGAATTGATAGCCAAAAACATTCAGTACTTC. Looking up the rest from reference TRBV7-2 and TRBJ2-4 gives the full variable domain: GAGVSQSPSNKVTEKGKDVELRCDPISGHTALYWYRQSLGQGLEFLIYFQGNSAPDKSGLPSDRFSAERTGGSVSTLTIQRTQQEDSAVYLCASSLAFSGLAGELIAKNIQYFGAGTRLSVL.

This chain uses TRBV5-1 with TRBJ1-1; D not certain. Between the trimmed V and J ends, which lost 1 base and 11 bases, there was a span of 12 bases. This CDR3 is built from 12 residues. CDR1 and CDR2 from the germline V gene are SGHRS and YFSETQ. CDR3 nucleotide sequence: TGCGCCAGCAGCTTGAACAAATTTGATGCTTTCTTT. Amino acid sequence: CASSLNKFDAFF.

This clonotype was picked up a small number of times. The rearrangement links TRBV12-3 or TRBV12-4 to TRBJ2-7; maybe TRBD1 (5 bases). V lost 6 bases, J lost 6 bases, and 15 bases lay in between. CDR3 length: 13 residues. CDR3 in amino acids: CASSPDTLIEQYF. Here the CDR3 DNA reads TGTGCCAGCAGCCCGGACACCCTAATCGAGCAGTACTTC.

The chain carries TRBV5-1 and TRBJ2-7; D might be TRBD2 (5 bases). The CDR3 has 15 residues. Between the trimmed V and J ends, which lost 3 bases and 3 bases, there was a span of 16 bases. Germline values: CDR1 SGHRS, CDR2 YFSETQ. The CDR3 spells CASSSIGSGIYEQYF. The CDR3 DNA follows: TGCGCCAGCAGCTCTATCGGGTCGGGGATCTACGAGCAGTACTTC.

This rearrangement joins TRBV7-8 to TRBJ1-5; D perhaps matches TRBD1 (5 bases). The CDR3 totals 16 residues. V was pared by 1 base and J by 5 bases, with 15 bases between. Per the germline V gene, CDR1 is SGHVS and CDR2 is FQNEAQ. The CDR3 region is CASSLGTSTRDQPQHF. CDR3 coding DNA: TGTGCCAGCAGCTTAGGGACATCTACCAGGGATCAGCCCCAGCATTTT. Full variable domain (missing parts from reference TRBV7-8 and TRBJ1-5): GAGVSQSPRYKVAKRGQDVALRCDPISGHVSLFWYQQALGQGPEFLTYFQNEAQLDKSGLPSDRFFAERPEGSVSTLKIQRTQQEDSAVYLCASSLGTSTRDQPQHFGDGTRLSIL.

The rearrangement links TRBV9 to TRBJ1-6; tentatively, D is TRBD1 (6 bases). CDR3 length: 15 residues. Trimming stripped 0 bases from V and 8 bases from J, with 12 bases between. Germline V gives CDR1 SGDLS, CDR2 YYNGEE. CDR3 coding DNA: TGTGCCAGCAGCGTAGGCCAGGGGATTTATTCACCCCTCCACTTT. It yields the protein CASSVGQGIYSPLHF.

This clonotype was seen at least ten times. The V gene is TRBV12-3 or TRBV12-4, the J gene TRBJ2-1; D gene uncertain. Trimming removed 6 bases from V and 6 bases from J, with 12 bases in between. The CDR3 extends over 13 amino acids. The CDR3, as DNA: TGTGCCAGCAGCCCCGGGCCTGGCAATGAGCAGTTCTTC. Protein sequence: CASSPGPGNEQFF.

The V gene is TRBV7-9, the J gene TRBJ2-2; D unclear. Looked up from germline, CDR1 is SEHNR and CDR2 is FQNEAQ (reference sequence). The CDR3 spans 15 residues. With 5 bases removed from V and 1 base from J, the gap between germline ends came to 11 bases. The DNA of the CDR3 is TGTGCCAGCAGCCCGCCGGACGGGAACACCGGGGAGCTGTTTTTT. This translates into CASSPPDGNTGELFF.

The chain has TRBV5-1 and TRBJ1-1; D is uncertain. The germline CDR1 and CDR2 sequences are SGHRS and YFSETQ. The V end lost 3 bases, the J end lost 3 bases, and 12 bases lay between the germline ends. This CDR3 is built from 14 residues. In DNA, the CDR3 is TGCGCCAGCAGCTCGTTGGGCACGGACACTGAAGCTTTCTTT. Protein: CASSSLGTDTEAFF.

The table lists this clonotype with many counts. CDR3 sequence reads: CASCDFQETQYF. As DNA, the CDR3 is TGTGCCAGCTGTGACTTTCAAGAGACCCAGTACTTC. The genes are TRBV18 and TRBJ2-5; D unresolved. Trimming removed 7 bases from V and 2 bases from J, with 8 bases in between. Germline CDR1 reads KGHSH; CDR2 reads LQKENI. The CDR3 extends over 12 amino acids.

The V call is TRBV10-1, the J call TRBJ2-1; D not resolved. The V end lost 9 bases, the J end lost 10 bases, and 16 bases lay between the germline ends. Germline-derived CDR1 and CDR2 are WNHNN and SYGVQD (reference sequence). The length of the CDR3 is 12 residues. The CDR3 DNA reads as TGCGCCAGGGGAAGTAGAAGTCCGGAGCAGTTCTTC. It is translated as CARGSRSPEQFF.

The CDR3 spells CASSPLATSPDTQYF. For the CDR3, the DNA is TGTGCCAGCAGTCCACTCGCGACTAGCCCAGATACGCAGTATTTT. The chain combines TRBV12-3 or TRBV12-4 with TRBJ2-3; 7 bases align to TRBD2. The CDR3 runs 15 residues. The trim removed 5 bases at V and 4 bases at J, leaving 9 bases unmatched.

In its sample, this clonotype was seen many times. DNA of the CDR3: TGTGCCAGCAGCTTAAGGGGGGATCAGCCCCAGCATTTT. Translated, it gives CASSLRGDQPQHF. V and J are TRBV7-8 and TRBJ1-5, with a possible D match to TRBD1 (6 bases). The CDR3 is made up of 13 amino acids. V was clipped by 2 bases and J by 5 bases, with 7 bases between them. CDR1 and CDR2 (germline): SGHVS, FQNEAQ.

The gene calls are TRBV20-1 and TRBJ2-2; possibly TRBD2 for D (7 bases). The CDR3 runs to 15 residues. Per germline, CDR1 DFQATT and CDR2 SNEGSKA (reference sequence). The V end was cut by 6 bases, the J end by 5 bases, with 19 bases between. DNA of the CDR3: TGCAGTGCGGAAGCGGGGCAGGGGAGAACCGGGGAGCTGTTTTTT. It codes for CSAEAGQGRTGELFF.

This clonotype was counted only a few times. V and J are TRBV5-4 and TRBJ2-5; weak D call: TRBD1 (6 bases). The germline V and J ends were trimmed by 4 bases and 2 bases, with 15 bases remaining between them. The CDR3 is 15 residues long. Germline V gene data show CDR1 as SGHNT and CDR2 as YYREEE (reference sequence). The CDR3 reads CASSLRGSGQETQYF. CDR3 nucleotide sequence: TGTGCCAGCAGCCTCAGGGGAAGCGGACAAGAGACCCAGTACTTC. Full variable domain (rest looked up from reference TRBV5-4 and TRBJ2-5): ETGVTQSPTHLIKTRGQQVTLRCSSQSGHNTVSWYQQALGQGPQFIFQYYREEENGRGNFPPRFSGLQFPNYSSELNVNALELDDSALYLCASSLRGSGQETQYFGPGTRLLVL.

This clonotype came up a few times. The V gene is TRBV7-9, the J gene TRBJ1-1; a possible D gene is TRBD1 (5 bases). V lost 3 bases to trimming and J lost 4 bases, with 12 bases between them. CDR3 size: 14 residues. Germline values: CDR1 SEHNR, CDR2 FQNEAQ (reference sequence). For the CDR3, the DNA is TGTGCCAGCAGCTTGCCTGGAGGGGCCACTGAAGCTTTCTTT. Translating it yields CASSLPGGATEAFF.

Only a few counts were recorded for this clonotype. The J gene is TRBJ1-5, the V gene TRBV12-2. TRBV12-2 is listed as a pseudogene. This CDR3 comprises 16 residues. The CDR3 DNA sequence: TGTGCAAGTCGACCTGCCTTGGGATATAGCAATCAGCCCCAGCATTTT. It encodes CASRPALGYSNQPQHF.

This rearrangement joins TRBV29-1 to TRBJ1-5; 9 nucleotides line up with TRBD1. Germline V CDR1 and CDR2: SQVTM, ANQGSEA. The CDR3 contains 14 residues. V was clipped by 4 bases and J by 5 bases; unmatched bases: 6. The CDR3 sequence: CSVAEQGAYQPQHF. The DNA of the CDR3 is TGCAGCGTTGCAGAACAGGGGGCCTATCAGCCCCAGCATTTT.

This chain connects TRBV4-3 to TRBJ1-5; D might be TRBD1 (5 bases). The CDR3 runs 16 residues. CDR1 and CDR2 (germline): LGHNA, YSLEER. V was trimmed by 0 bases and J by 1 base, leaving 10 bases between them. CDR3 loop: CASSQDGPGSNQPQHF. The CDR3 DNA follows: TGCGCCAGCAGCCAAGATGGACCAGGGAGCAATCAGCCCCAGCATTTT.

The chain employs TRBV6-1 and TRBJ2-1, with D unclear. Trimming cost V 8 bases and J 10 bases, with 12 bases left between them. In germline, CDR1 is MNHNS, CDR2 SASEGT. The CDR3 sequence is 11 residues long. CDR3 protein: CASRADPEQFF. The CDR3 DNA follows: TGTGCCAGCCGAGCAGACCCCGAGCAGTTCTTC.

V gene TRBV7-9 combines with J gene TRBJ2-5, with D perhaps matching TRBD1 or TRBD2 (5 bases each). From germline, CDR1 is SEHNR and CDR2 FQNEAQ (reference sequence). V lost 2 bases, J lost 1 base, and 8 bases lay in between. The CDR3 has 14 amino acids. In DNA, the CDR3 is TGTGCCAGCAGCTTATTAGGGACCCAAGAGACCCAGTACTTC. As protein: CASSLLGTQETQYF.

This clonotype was counted at least ten times. J is TRBJ2-5 and V is TRBV7-6; possible D gene TRBD2, 5 bases. The V gene lost 5 bases and the J gene lost 5 bases, with 12 bases spanning the gap. This CDR3 is 13 amino acids long. Germline V gene sequence: CDR1 SGHVS, CDR2 FNYEAQ. The CDR3 DNA sequence: TGTGCCAGCAGCCCGGGGTCTGGGGAGACCCAGTACTTC. This gives the protein CASSPGSGETQYF.

This clonotype was detected only a few times. The chain couples TRBV10-3 to TRBJ2-1; no clear D. Germline CDR1 is ENHRY and CDR2 is SYGVKD. Trimming removed 5 bases from V and 4 bases from J, with 6 bases in between. The CDR3 runs to 12 residues. The CDR3, as DNA: TGTGCCATCAGTTACAGTTACAATGAGCAGTTCTTC. Amino acid sequence: CAISYSYNEQFF.